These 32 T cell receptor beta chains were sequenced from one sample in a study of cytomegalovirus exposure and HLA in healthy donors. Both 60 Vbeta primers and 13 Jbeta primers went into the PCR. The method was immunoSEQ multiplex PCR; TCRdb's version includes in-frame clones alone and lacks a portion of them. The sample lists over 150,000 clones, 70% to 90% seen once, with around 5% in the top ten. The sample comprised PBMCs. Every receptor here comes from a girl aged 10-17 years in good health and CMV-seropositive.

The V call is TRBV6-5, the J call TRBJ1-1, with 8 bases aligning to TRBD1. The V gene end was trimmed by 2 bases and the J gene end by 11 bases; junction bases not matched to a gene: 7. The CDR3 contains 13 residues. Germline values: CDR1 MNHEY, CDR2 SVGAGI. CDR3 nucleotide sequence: TGTGCCAGCAGTTACGGGCAGGGGGCGTATGCTTTCTTT. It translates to CASSYGQGAYAFF.

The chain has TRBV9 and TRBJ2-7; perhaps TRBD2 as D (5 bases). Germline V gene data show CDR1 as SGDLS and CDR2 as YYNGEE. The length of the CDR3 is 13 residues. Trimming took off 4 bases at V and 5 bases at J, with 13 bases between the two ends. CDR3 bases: TGTGCCAGCAGCCCCGGGAAGCTCAACGAGCAGTACTTC. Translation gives CASSPGKLNEQYF.

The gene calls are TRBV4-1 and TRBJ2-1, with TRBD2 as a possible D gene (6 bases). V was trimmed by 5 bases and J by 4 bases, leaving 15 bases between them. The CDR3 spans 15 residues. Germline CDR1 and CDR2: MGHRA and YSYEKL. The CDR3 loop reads CASSSLGLAYNEQFF. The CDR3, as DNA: TGCGCCAGCAGCTCACTGGGGCTAGCGTACAATGAGCAGTTCTTC.

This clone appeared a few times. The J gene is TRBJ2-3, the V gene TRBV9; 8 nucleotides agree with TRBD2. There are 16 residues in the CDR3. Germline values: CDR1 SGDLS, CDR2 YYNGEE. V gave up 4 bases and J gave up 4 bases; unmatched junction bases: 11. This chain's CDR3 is CASSLYSGVGSDTQYF. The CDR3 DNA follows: TGTGCCAGCAGCTTATATAGCGGGGTAGGTTCAGATACGCAGTATTTT.

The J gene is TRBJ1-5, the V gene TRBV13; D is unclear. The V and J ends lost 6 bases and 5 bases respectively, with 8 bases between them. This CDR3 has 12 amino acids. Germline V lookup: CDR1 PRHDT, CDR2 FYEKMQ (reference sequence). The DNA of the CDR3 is TGTGCCAGCAGTTCGGGAGATCAGCCCCAGCATTTT. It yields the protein CASSSGDQPQHF. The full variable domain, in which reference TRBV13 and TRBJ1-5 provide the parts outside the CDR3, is AAGVIQSPRHLIKEKRETATLKCYPIPRHDTVYWYQQGPGQDPQFLISFYEKMQSDKGSIPDRFSAQQFSDYHSELNMSSLELGDSALYFCASSSGDQPQHFGDGTRLSIL.

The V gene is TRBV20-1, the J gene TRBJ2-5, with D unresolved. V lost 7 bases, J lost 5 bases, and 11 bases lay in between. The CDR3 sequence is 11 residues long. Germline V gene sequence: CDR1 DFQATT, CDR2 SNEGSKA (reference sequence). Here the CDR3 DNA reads TGCAGTGAACTCAGGAAGGAGACCCAGTACTTC. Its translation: CSELRKETQYF.

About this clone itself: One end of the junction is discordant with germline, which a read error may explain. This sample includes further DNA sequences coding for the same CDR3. The CDR3 is CASSVGQGVDTQYF. As DNA, the CDR3 is TGCGCCAGCAGCGTAGGACAGGGGGTCGATACGCAGTATTTT. The chain is built from TRBV9 and TRBJ2-3, with 10 bases matching TRBD1. The CDR3 totals 14 residues. CDR1 SGDLS and CDR2 YYNGEE come from the germline V gene. Full variable domain (missing parts from reference TRBV9 and TRBJ2-3): DSGVTQTPKHLITATGQRVTLRCSPRSGDLSVYWYQQSLDQGLQFLIQYYNGEERAKGNILERFSAQQFPDLHSELNLSSLELGDSALYFCASSVGQGVDTQYFGPGTRLTVL.

The CDR3 DNA is TGTGCCAGCAGTGGGGACAGGGACTCCTACGAGCAGTACTTC. It is translated as CASSGDRDSYEQYF. The chain joins TRBV6-1 to TRBJ2-7; 9 bases match TRBD1. The V segment lost 4 bases and the J segment 0 bases; nucleotides outside the gene matches: 1. The germline gives CDR1 MNHNS, CDR2 SASEGT. CDR3 length: 14 amino acids.

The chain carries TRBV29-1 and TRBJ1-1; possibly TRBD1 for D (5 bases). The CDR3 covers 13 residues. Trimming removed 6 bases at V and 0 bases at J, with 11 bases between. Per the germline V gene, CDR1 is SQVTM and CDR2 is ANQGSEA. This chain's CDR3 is CSVKGRMNTEAFF. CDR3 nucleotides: TGCAGCGTCAAGGGGAGGATGAACACTGAAGCTTTCTTT.

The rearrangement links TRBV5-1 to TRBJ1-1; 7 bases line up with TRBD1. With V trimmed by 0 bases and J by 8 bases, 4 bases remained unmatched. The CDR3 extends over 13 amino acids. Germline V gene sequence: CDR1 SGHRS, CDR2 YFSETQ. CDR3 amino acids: CASSLGTGQEAFF. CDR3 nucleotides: TGCGCCAGCAGCTTGGGCACGGGACAGGAAGCTTTCTTT.

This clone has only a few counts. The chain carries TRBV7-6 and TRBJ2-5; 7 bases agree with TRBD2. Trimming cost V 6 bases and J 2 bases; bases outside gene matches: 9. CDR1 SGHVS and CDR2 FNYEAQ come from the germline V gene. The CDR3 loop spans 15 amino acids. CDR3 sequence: CASRPGRGRQETQYF. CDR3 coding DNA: TGTGCCAGCAGACCGGGGAGGGGAAGGCAAGAGACCCAGTACTTC.

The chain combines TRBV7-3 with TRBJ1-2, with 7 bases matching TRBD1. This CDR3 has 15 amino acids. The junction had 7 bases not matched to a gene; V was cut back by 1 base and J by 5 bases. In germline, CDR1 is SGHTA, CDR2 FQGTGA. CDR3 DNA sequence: TGTGCCAGCAGCTTAAGTGGGACAGATACTTATGGCTACACCTTC. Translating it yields CASSLSGTDTYGYTF.

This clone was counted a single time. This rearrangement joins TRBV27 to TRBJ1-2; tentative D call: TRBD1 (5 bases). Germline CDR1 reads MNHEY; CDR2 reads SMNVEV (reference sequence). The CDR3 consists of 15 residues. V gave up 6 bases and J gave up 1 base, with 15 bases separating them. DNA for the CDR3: TGTGCCAGCAGCTCCGGACAAGAGTATAACTATGGCTACACCTTC. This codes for CASSSGQEYNYGYTF.

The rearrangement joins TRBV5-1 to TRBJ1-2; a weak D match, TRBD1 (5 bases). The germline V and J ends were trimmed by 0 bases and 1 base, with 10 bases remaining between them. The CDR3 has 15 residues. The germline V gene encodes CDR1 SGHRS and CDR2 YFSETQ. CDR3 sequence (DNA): TGCGCCAGCAGCTTGGCGGGGGAGAATAACTATGGCTACACCTTC. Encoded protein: CASSLAGENNYGYTF.

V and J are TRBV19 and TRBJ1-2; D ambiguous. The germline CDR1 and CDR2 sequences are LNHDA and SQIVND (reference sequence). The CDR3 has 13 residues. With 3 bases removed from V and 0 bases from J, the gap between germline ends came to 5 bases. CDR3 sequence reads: CASSISANYGYTF. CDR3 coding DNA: TGTGCCAGTAGTATTTCGGCTAACTATGGCTACACCTTC.

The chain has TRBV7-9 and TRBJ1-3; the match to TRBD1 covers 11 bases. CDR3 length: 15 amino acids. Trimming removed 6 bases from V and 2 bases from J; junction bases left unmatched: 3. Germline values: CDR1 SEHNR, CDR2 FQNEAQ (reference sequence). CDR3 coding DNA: TGTGCCAGCAGAGGACAGGGGGCAACTGGAAACACCATATATTTT. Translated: CASRGQGATGNTIYF.

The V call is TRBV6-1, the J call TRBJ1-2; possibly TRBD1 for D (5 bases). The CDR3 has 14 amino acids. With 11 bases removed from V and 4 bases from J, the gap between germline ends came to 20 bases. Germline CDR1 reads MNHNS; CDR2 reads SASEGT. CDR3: CALVRDSRPYGYTF. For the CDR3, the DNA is TGTGCCTTAGTTCGGGACTCTAGACCCTATGGCTACACCTTC.

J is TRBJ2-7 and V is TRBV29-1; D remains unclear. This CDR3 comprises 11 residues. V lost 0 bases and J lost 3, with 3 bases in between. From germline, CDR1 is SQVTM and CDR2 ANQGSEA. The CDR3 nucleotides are TGCAGCGTTGAAGATCTCTACGAGCAGTACTTC. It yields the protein CSVEDLYEQYF.

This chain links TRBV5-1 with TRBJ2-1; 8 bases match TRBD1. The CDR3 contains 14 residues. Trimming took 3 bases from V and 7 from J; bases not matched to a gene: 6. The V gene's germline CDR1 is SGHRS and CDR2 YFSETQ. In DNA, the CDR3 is TGCGCCAGCAGCTCGGGACAGGCGAGTAATGAGCAGTTCTTC. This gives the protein CASSSGQASNEQFF.

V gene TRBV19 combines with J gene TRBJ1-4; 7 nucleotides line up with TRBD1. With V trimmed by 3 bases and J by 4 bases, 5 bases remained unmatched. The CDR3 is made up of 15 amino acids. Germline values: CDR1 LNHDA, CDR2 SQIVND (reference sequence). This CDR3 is CASSIRTGFNEKLFF. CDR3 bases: TGTGCCAGTAGTATCCGGACAGGCTTTAATGAAAAACTGTTTTTT.

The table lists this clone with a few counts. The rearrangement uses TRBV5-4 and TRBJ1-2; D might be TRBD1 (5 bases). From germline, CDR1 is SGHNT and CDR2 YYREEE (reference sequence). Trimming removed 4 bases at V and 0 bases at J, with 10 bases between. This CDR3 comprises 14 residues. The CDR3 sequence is CASSPTVTNYGYTF. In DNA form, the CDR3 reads TGTGCCAGCAGCCCGACAGTTACTAACTATGGCTACACCTTC.

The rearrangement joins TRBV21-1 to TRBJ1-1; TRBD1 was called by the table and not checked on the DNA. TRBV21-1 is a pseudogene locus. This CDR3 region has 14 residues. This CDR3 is CASSKGGSDTEAFF. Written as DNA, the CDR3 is TGTGCCAGCAGCAAAGGGGGCTCGGACACTGAAGCTTTCTTT.

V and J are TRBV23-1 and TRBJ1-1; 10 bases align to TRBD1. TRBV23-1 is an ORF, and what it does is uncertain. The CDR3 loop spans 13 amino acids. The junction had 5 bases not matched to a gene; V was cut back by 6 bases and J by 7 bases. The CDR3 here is CASSDRGLGEAFF. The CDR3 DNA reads TGCGCCAGCAGCGACAGGGGGCTGGGTGAAGCTTTCTTT.

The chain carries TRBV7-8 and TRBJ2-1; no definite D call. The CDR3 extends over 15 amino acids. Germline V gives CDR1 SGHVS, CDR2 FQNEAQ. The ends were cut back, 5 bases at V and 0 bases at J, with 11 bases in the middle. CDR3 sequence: CASSLSDVSYNEQFF. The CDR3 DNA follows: TGTGCCAGCAGCCTAAGCGATGTCTCCTACAATGAGCAGTTCTTC. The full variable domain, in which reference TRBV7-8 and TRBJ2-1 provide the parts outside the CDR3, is GAGVSQSPRYKVAKRGQDVALRCDPISGHVSLFWYQQALGQGPEFLTYFQNEAQLDKSGLPSDRFFAERPEGSVSTLKIQRTQQEDSAVYLCASSLSDVSYNEQFFGPGTRLTVL.

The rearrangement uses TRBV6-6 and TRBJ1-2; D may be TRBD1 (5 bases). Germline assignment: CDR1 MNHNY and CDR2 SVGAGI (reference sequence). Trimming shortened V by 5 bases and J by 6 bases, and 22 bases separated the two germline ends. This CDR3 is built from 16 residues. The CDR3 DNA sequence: TGTGCCAGCAGTATCCTCCGTCGTGCGGGGCCGCATGGCTACACCTTC. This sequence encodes CASSILRRAGPHGYTF.

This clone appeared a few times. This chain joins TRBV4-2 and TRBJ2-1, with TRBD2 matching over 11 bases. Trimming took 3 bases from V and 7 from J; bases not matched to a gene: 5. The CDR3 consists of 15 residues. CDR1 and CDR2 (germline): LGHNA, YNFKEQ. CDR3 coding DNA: TGTGCCAGCAGCCAGGGACTAGCGGAATCTAATGAGCAGTTCTTC. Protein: CASSQGLAESNEQFF.

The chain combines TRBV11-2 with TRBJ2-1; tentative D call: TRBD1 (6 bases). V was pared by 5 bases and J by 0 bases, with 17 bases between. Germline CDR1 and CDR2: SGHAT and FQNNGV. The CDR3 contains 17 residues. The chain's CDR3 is CASSQMRRTASYNEQFF. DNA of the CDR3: TGTGCCAGCAGCCAGATGAGGCGGACAGCCTCCTACAATGAGCAGTTCTTC.

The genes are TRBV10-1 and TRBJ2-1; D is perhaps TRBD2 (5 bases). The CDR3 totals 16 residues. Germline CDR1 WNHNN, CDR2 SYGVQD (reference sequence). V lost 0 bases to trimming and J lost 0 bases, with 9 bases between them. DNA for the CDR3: TGCGCCAGCAGTGAGTCTCGGGAAGACTCCTACAATGAGCAGTTCTTC. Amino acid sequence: CASSESREDSYNEQFF.

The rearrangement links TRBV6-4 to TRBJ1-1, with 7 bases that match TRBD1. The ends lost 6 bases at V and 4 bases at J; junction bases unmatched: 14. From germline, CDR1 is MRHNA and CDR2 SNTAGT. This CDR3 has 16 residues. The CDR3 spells CASRTTGDLGATEAFF. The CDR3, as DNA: TGTGCCAGCAGAACTACAGGGGATCTGGGGGCCACTGAAGCTTTCTTT.

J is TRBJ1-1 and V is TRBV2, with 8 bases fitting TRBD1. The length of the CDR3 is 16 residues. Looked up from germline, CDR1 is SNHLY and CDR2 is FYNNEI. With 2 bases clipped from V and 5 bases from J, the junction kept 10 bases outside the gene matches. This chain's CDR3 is CASSENHRQGRTEAFF. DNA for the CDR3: TGTGCCAGCAGTGAAAACCATAGACAGGGGAGAACTGAAGCTTTCTTT. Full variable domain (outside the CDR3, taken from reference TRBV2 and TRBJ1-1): EPEVTQTPSHQVTQMGQEVILRCVPISNHLYFYWYRQILGQKVEFLVSFYNNEISEKSEIFDDQFSVERPDGSNFTLKIRSTKLEDSAMYFCASSENHRQGRTEAFFGQGTRLTVV.

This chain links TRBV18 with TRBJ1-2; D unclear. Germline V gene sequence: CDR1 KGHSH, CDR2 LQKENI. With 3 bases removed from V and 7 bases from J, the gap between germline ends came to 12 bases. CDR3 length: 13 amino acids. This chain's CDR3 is CASSPSEFVGYTF. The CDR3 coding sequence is TGTGCCAGCTCACCCAGCGAGTTTGTTGGCTACACCTTC.

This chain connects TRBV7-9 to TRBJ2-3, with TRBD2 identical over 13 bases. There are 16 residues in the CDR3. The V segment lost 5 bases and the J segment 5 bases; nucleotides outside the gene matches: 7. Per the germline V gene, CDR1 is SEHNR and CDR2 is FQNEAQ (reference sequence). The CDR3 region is CASSPTSGGLEDTQYF. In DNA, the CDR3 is TGTGCCAGCAGCCCGACTAGCGGGGGGCTGGAAGATACGCAGTATTTT.